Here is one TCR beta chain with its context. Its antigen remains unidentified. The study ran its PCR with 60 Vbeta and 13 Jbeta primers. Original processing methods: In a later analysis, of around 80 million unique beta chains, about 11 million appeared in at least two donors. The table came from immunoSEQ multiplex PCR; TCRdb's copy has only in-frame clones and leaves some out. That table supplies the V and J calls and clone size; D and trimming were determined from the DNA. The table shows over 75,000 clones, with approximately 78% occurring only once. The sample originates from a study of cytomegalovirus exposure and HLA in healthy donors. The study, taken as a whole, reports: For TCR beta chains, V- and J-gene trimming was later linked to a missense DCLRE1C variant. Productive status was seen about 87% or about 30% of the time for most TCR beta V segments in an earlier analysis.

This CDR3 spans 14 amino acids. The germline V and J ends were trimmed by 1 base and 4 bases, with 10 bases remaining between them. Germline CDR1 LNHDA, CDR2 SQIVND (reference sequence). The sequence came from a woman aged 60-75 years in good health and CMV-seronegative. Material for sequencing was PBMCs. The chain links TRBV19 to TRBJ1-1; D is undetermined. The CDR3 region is CASSIVKEATEAFF. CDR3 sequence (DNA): TGTGCCAGTAGTATAGTGAAGGAGGCCACTGAAGCTTTCTTT.